A single T cell receptor (beta chain) is shown here with its context. Antigen: not known. The table came from immunoSEQ multiplex PCR; TCRdb's copy has only in-frame clones and leaves some out. Among some 74,000 clones listed, 70% to 90% were seen once. Second doses were pooled across both intervals (about 4 or about 12 weeks). These data belong to a study of T cell responses to AZD1222 COVID-19 vaccine. Study results and caveats: White British ancestry dominated among donors, who included more females, and clonal diversity was possibly underestimated. Vaccine-associated CD4 TCRs ranged over spike, dominating at 160-218 and 743-854.

CDR3 length: 16 amino acids. Deletions cut 0 bases from V and 0 bases from J, with 9 bases between. Per the germline V gene, CDR1 is LNHDA and CDR2 is SQIVND (reference sequence). This clonotype was obtained from an adult who received the AZD1222 COVID-19 vaccine. The rearrangement joins TRBV19 to TRBJ1-5; D is undetermined. The material sequenced was peripheral blood, taken 28 days after the second AZD1222 dose. The CDR3 protein is CASSIDQGNSNQPQHF. CDR3 DNA: TGTGCCAGTAGTATAGATCAAGGGAATAGCAATCAGCCCCAGCATTTT.